These T cell receptor beta chains were read from a single sample in a study of cytomegalovirus exposure and HLA in healthy donors. Libraries were prepared by immunoSEQ multiplex PCR; TCRdb keeps only in-frame clonotypes and omits some of them. This table holds under 300,000 clones, roughly 90% found once. Sequencing used PBMCs. These receptors all come from a man aged 40-49 years in good health and CMV-seropositive. CDR3s include the opening cysteine and the closing phenylalanine or tryptophan. Each record gives: CDR3 protein, CDR3 DNA, J gene, V gene, clone size, D gene. The D gene is left open where the match is weak. Only part of the rows carry a size: once, few, many, or a class if the clone is expanded.

CDR3aa: CSSSLDADSNQPQHF; CDR3nt: TGTTCCAGCAGCTTAGACGCAGATAGCAATCAGCCCCAGCATTTT; j_gene: TRBJ1-5; v_gene: TRBV7-9; abundance: NA; d_gene: NA
CDR3aa: CASSVGELNYGYTF; CDR3nt: TGTGCCAGCAGCGTAGGCGAGCTTAACTATGGCTACACCTTC; j_gene: TRBJ1-2; v_gene: TRBV9; abundance: NA; d_gene: NA
CDR3aa: CASSPLAGGYNEQFF; CDR3nt: TGTGCCAGCAGCCCACTAGCGGGAGGGTACAATGAGCAGTTCTTC; j_gene: TRBJ2-1; v_gene: TRBV2; abundance: NA; d_gene: TRBD2
CDR3aa: CASSGQGMWAYEQYF; CDR3nt: TGTGCCAGCAGTGGACAGGGTATGTGGGCCTACGAGCAGTACTTC; j_gene: TRBJ2-7; v_gene: TRBV28; abundance: once; d_gene: TRBD1
CDR3aa: CASSRGEREGLANTNEQFF; CDR3nt: TGTGCCAGCAGCCGGGGGGAGCGGGAGGGTCTCGCAAATACCAATGAGCAGTTCTTC; j_gene: TRBJ2-1; v_gene: TRBV21-1; abundance: once; d_gene: NA
CDR3aa: CASSTNRVGYGGYTF; CDR3nt: TGTGCCAGCAGCACCAACAGGGTTGGGTATGGCGGCTACACCTTC; j_gene: TRBJ1-2; v_gene: TRBV14; abundance: NA; d_gene: NA
CDR3aa: CASSEGEVKNIQYF; CDR3nt: TGTGCCAGCAGTGAAGGGGAGGTCAAAAACATTCAGTACTTC; j_gene: TRBJ2-4; v_gene: TRBV2; abundance: NA; d_gene: NA
CDR3aa: CASSLARQGRRSPLHF; CDR3nt: TGTGCCAGCAGCTTGGCGAGACAGGGGCGACGCTCACCCCTCCACTTT; j_gene: TRBJ1-6; v_gene: TRBV5-6; abundance: NA; d_gene: TRBD1
CDR3aa: CASSLRETYSGANVLTF; CDR3nt: TGTGCCAGCAGTTTAAGGGAGACCTACTCTGGGGCCAACGTCCTGACTTTC; j_gene: TRBJ2-6; v_gene: TRBV27; abundance: NA; d_gene: NA
CDR3aa: CASSISGNNEQFF; CDR3nt: TGTGCCAGTAGTATTTCAGGGAACAATGAGCAGTTCTTC; j_gene: TRBJ2-1; v_gene: TRBV19; abundance: NA; d_gene: NA
CDR3aa: CASSVGPGLSDTQYF; CDR3nt: TGTGCCAGCAGTGTTGGGCCTGGCCTCTCAGATACGCAGTATTTT; j_gene: TRBJ2-3; v_gene: TRBV6-1; abundance: NA; d_gene: NA
CDR3aa: CASREPIATGWGYTF; CDR3nt: TGTGCCAGCAGGGAGCCCATCGCTACAGGGTGGGGCTACACCTTC; j_gene: TRBJ1-2; v_gene: TRBV2; abundance: NA; d_gene: NA
CDR3aa: CASSLVGGEAFF; CDR3nt: TGTGCCAGCAGCTTAGTGGGGGGTGAAGCTTTCTTT; j_gene: TRBJ1-1; v_gene: TRBV11-2; abundance: NA; d_gene: NA
CDR3aa: CASSLRGSPYNEQFF; CDR3nt: TGTGCCAGCAGCTTACGCGGGAGTCCCTACAATGAGCAGTTCTTC; j_gene: TRBJ2-1; v_gene: TRBV7-8; abundance: NA; d_gene: TRBD2
CDR3aa: CASSLAPATTYEQYF; CDR3nt: TGTGCCAGCAGCTTGGCCCCAGCGACGACCTACGAGCAGTACTTC; j_gene: TRBJ2-7; v_gene: TRBV5-5; abundance: NA; d_gene: NA
CDR3aa: CSAVKDSPYEQYF; CDR3nt: TGCAGCGCTGTGAAGGACAGCCCCTACGAGCAGTACTTC; j_gene: TRBJ2-7; v_gene: TRBV29-1; abundance: NA; d_gene: NA
CDR3aa: CASSGDLSSTDTQYF; CDR3nt: TGTGCCAGCAGCGGGGACTTATCTAGCACAGATACGCAGTATTTT; j_gene: TRBJ2-3; v_gene: TRBV7-6; abundance: NA; d_gene: NA
CDR3aa: CASRPTGLTYEQYF; CDR3nt: TGCGCCAGCAGACCGACAGGGCTAACCTACGAGCAGTACTTC; j_gene: TRBJ2-7; v_gene: TRBV4-1; abundance: NA; d_gene: TRBD1
CDR3aa: CASSLGRGLGYNEQFF; CDR3nt: TGTGCCAGCAGTTTAGGTCGGGGGTTGGGGTACAATGAGCAGTTCTTC; j_gene: TRBJ2-1; v_gene: TRBV28; abundance: NA; d_gene: NA
CDR3aa: CASSLYFPGQGLIQPQHF; CDR3nt: TGTGCCAGCAGTTTATACTTTCCGGGACAGGGGTTGATTCAGCCCCAGCATTTT; j_gene: TRBJ1-5; v_gene: TRBV27; abundance: once; d_gene: TRBD1
CDR3aa: CASSSRQGDVGEQYF; CDR3nt: TGCGCCAGCAGCTCAAGACAGGGGGATGTGGGGGAGCAGTACTTC; j_gene: TRBJ2-7; v_gene: TRBV5-1; abundance: NA; d_gene: TRBD1
CDR3aa: CASSMIVLGQSNTGELFF; CDR3nt: TGTGCCAGTAGTATGATTGTTTTGGGACAGTCGAACACCGGGGAGCTGTTTTTT; j_gene: TRBJ2-2; v_gene: TRBV19; abundance: NA; d_gene: TRBD1
CDR3aa: CASSYSFSGRNNEQFF; CDR3nt: TGTGCCAGCAGTTACTCTTTTAGCGGTAGAAACAATGAGCAGTTCTTC; j_gene: TRBJ2-1; v_gene: TRBV6-5; abundance: NA; d_gene: NA
CDR3aa: CASSVGGHVVSGELFF; CDR3nt: TGTGCCAGCAGCGTAGGTGGACACGTAGTATCCGGGGAGCTGTTTTTT; j_gene: TRBJ2-2; v_gene: TRBV9; abundance: NA; d_gene: NA
CDR3aa: CASRPGMTGRNEQFF; CDR3nt: TGTGCCAGCAGACCGGGTATGACAGGGCGGAATGAGCAGTTCTTC; j_gene: TRBJ2-1; v_gene: TRBV16; abundance: NA; d_gene: TRBD1
CDR3aa: CASSSGRGLDEQYF; CDR3nt: TGTGCCAGCAGCTCGGGCAGGGGGCTCGACGAGCAGTACTTC; j_gene: TRBJ2-7; v_gene: TRBV7-6; abundance: NA; d_gene: TRBD1
CDR3aa: CASSPFTGSNTGELFF; CDR3nt: TGCGCCAGCAGCCCGTTTACAGGGTCGAACACCGGGGAGCTGTTTTTT; j_gene: TRBJ2-2; v_gene: TRBV4-1; abundance: few; d_gene: NA
CDR3aa: CASSQGLAGGYEQYF; CDR3nt: TGCGCCAGCAGCCAAGGACTAGCGGGAGGTTACGAGCAGTACTTC; j_gene: TRBJ2-7; v_gene: TRBV4-1; abundance: few; d_gene: TRBD2
CDR3aa: CASSWGLASTDTQYF; CDR3nt: TGCGCCAGCAGCTGGGGACTAGCTAGCACAGATACGCAGTATTTT; j_gene: TRBJ2-3; v_gene: TRBV5-1; abundance: NA; d_gene: TRBD2
CDR3aa: CASSAGQGEVPYEQYF; CDR3nt: TGCGCCAGCAGCGCCGGACAGGGCGAGGTTCCCTACGAGCAGTACTTC; j_gene: TRBJ2-7; v_gene: TRBV5-1; abundance: NA; d_gene: TRBD1
CDR3aa: CASSPQGLNTEAFF; CDR3nt: TGTGCCAGCAGTCCACAGGGTTTGAACACTGAAGCTTTCTTT; j_gene: TRBJ1-1; v_gene: TRBV6-5; abundance: once; d_gene: NA
CDR3aa: CASSDATGLVNEQFF; CDR3nt: TGCGCCAGCAGCGACGCGACAGGGTTGGTCAATGAGCAGTTCTTC; j_gene: TRBJ2-1; v_gene: TRBV5-1; abundance: NA; d_gene: TRBD1
CDR3aa: CASRGPSGYEQYF; CDR3nt: TGTGCCAGCAGAGGGCCTAGCGGCTACGAGCAGTACTTC; j_gene: TRBJ2-7; v_gene: TRBV28; abundance: NA; d_gene: TRBD2
CDR3aa: CASSYGGLEKLFF; CDR3nt: TGTGCCAGCAGTTACGGAGGCCTCGAAAAACTGTTTTTT; j_gene: TRBJ1-4; v_gene: TRBV6-5; abundance: NA; d_gene: NA
CDR3aa: CASTQRHSYSNQPQHF; CDR3nt: TGTGCCAGTACCCAAAGGCACAGCTATAGCAATCAGCCCCAGCATTTT; j_gene: TRBJ1-5; v_gene: TRBV19; abundance: NA; d_gene: NA
CDR3aa: CATSRREVNTEAFF; CDR3nt: TGTGCCACCAGCAGACGAGAGGTGAACACTGAAGCTTTCTTT; j_gene: TRBJ1-1; v_gene: TRBV15; abundance: NA; d_gene: NA
CDR3aa: CASSLWTVEQFF; CDR3nt: TGTGCCAGCAGCCTATGGACAGTCGAGCAGTTCTTC; j_gene: TRBJ2-1; v_gene: TRBV28; abundance: NA; d_gene: NA
CDR3aa: CASSQDRTSVGSYEQYF; CDR3nt: TGTGCCAGCAGCCAAGATCGGACTAGCGTCGGTAGCTACGAGCAGTACTTC; j_gene: TRBJ2-7; v_gene: TRBV4-2; abundance: NA; d_gene: TRBD2
CDR3aa: CASSLVPGTGYYEQYF; CDR3nt: TGTGCCAGCAGCTTGGTTCCCGGGACAGGGTATTACGAGCAGTACTTC; j_gene: TRBJ2-7; v_gene: TRBV5-4; abundance: once; d_gene: TRBD1
CDR3aa: CASSLGIPTYEQYF; CDR3nt: TGCGCCAGCAGCCTCGGGATTCCGACCTACGAGCAGTACTTC; j_gene: TRBJ2-7; v_gene: TRBV5-1; abundance: NA; d_gene: NA
CDR3aa: CSVAVDRDFVEAFF; CDR3nt: TGCAGCGTTGCCGTCGACAGGGATTTTGTTGAAGCTTTCTTT; j_gene: TRBJ1-1; v_gene: TRBV29-1; abundance: NA; d_gene: TRBD1
CDR3aa: CASSLGGGMPNEQFF; CDR3nt: TGTGCCAGCAGCTTGGGGGGGGGAATGCCCAATGAGCAGTTCTTC; j_gene: TRBJ2-1; v_gene: TRBV5-6; abundance: NA; d_gene: TRBD2
CDR3aa: CASSQVPAGSTDTQYF; CDR3nt: TGTGCCAGCAGCCAGGTCCCGGCAGGGAGCACAGATACGCAGTATTTT; j_gene: TRBJ2-3; v_gene: TRBV5-5; abundance: NA; d_gene: NA
CDR3aa: CASSFRSLVAYEQYF; CDR3nt: TGTGCCAGCAGCTTCCGGTCTCTGGTGGCCTACGAGCAGTACTTC; j_gene: TRBJ2-7; v_gene: TRBV7-8; abundance: once; d_gene: NA
CDR3aa: CASSSTRGGWADYGYTF; CDR3nt: TGTGCCAGCAGCTCAACGAGGGGGGGCTGGGCGGACTATGGCTACACCTTC; j_gene: TRBJ1-2; v_gene: TRBV28; abundance: NA; d_gene: NA
CDR3aa: CASSLDRGFFNQPQHF; CDR3nt: TGTGCCAGCAGCTTAGACAGGGGCTTTTTCAATCAGCCCCAGCATTTT; j_gene: TRBJ1-5; v_gene: TRBV7-8; abundance: once; d_gene: TRBD1
CDR3aa: CASSSKQGANTEAFF; CDR3nt: TGCGCCAGCAGTTCGAAACAGGGGGCGAACACTGAAGCTTTCTTT; j_gene: TRBJ1-1; v_gene: TRBV5-1; abundance: NA; d_gene: TRBD1
CDR3aa: CASSLGPGAPSGELFF; CDR3nt: TGTGCCAGCAGCTTAGGTCCGGGAGCTCCGTCCGGGGAGCTGTTTTTT; j_gene: TRBJ2-2; v_gene: TRBV7-2; abundance: NA; d_gene: NA
CDR3aa: CASSQDGGVPGELFF; CDR3nt: TGTGCCAGCAGCCAAGATGGCGGGGTTCCCGGGGAGCTGTTTTTT; j_gene: TRBJ2-2; v_gene: TRBV4-2; abundance: few; d_gene: NA
CDR3aa: CASSESGHKISGSGADTQYF; CDR3nt: TGTGCCAGCAGTGAATCTGGACACAAGATTAGCGGGAGTGGCGCAGATACGCAGTATTTT; j_gene: TRBJ2-3; v_gene: TRBV2; abundance: NA; d_gene: TRBD2
CDR3aa: CASSFARGDNQPQHF; CDR3nt: TGTGCCAGCAGTTTCGCCAGGGGGGACAATCAGCCCCAGCATTTT; j_gene: TRBJ1-5; v_gene: TRBV27; abundance: NA; d_gene: TRBD1
CDR3aa: CTSSHPDGLSNQPQHF; CDR3nt: TGCACCAGCAGCCACCCGGACGGACTTAGCAATCAGCCCCAGCATTTT; j_gene: TRBJ1-5; v_gene: TRBV1; abundance: NA; d_gene: NA
CDR3aa: CASSLRDRGTDTQYF; CDR3nt: TGTGCCAGCAGTCTTCGGGACAGGGGCACAGATACGCAGTATTTT; j_gene: TRBJ2-3; v_gene: TRBV27; abundance: NA; d_gene: TRBD1
CDR3aa: CASSDPGDAGNTEAFF; CDR3nt: TGTGCCAGCAGTGATCCGGGGGACGCCGGGAACACTGAAGCTTTCTTT; j_gene: TRBJ1-1; v_gene: TRBV6-1; abundance: NA; d_gene: NA
CDR3aa: CASSFDSPRGGYTF; CDR3nt: TGTGCCAGCAGCTTTGACAGCCCAAGGGGAGGCTACACCTTC; j_gene: TRBJ1-2; v_gene: TRBV5-6; abundance: NA; d_gene: NA
CDR3aa: CASSKLAAQETQYF; CDR3nt: TGTGCCAGCAGCAAACTAGCGGCCCAAGAGACCCAGTACTTC; j_gene: TRBJ2-5; v_gene: TRBV27; abundance: once; d_gene: TRBD2
CDR3aa: CASTETGQYYGYTF; CDR3nt: TGTGCCAGTACCGAGACAGGGCAATACTATGGCTACACCTTC; j_gene: TRBJ1-2; v_gene: TRBV19; abundance: NA; d_gene: TRBD1